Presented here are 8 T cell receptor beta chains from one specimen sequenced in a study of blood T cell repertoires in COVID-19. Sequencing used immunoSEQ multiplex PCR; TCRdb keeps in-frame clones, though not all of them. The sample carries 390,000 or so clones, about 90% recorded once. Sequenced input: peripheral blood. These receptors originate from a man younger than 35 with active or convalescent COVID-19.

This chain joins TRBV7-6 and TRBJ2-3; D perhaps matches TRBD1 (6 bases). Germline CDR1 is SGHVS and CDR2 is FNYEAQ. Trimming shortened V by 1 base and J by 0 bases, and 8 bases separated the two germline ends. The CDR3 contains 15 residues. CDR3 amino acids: CASSLVDSSTDTQYF. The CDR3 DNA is TGTGCCAGCAGCTTAGTGGACAGTAGCACAGATACGCAGTATTTT.

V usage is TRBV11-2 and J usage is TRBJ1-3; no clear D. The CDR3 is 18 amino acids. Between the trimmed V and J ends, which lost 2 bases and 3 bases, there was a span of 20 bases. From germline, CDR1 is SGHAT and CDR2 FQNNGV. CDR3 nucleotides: TGTGCCAGCAGCTTATTCCCATTGACACCGATGGGTGGAAACACCATATATTTT. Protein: CASSLFPLTPMGGNTIYF.

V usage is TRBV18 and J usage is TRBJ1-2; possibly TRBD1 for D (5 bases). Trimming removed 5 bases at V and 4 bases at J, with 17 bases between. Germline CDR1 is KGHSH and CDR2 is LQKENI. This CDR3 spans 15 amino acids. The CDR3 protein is CASSTTAGSLYGYTF. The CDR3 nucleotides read TGTGCCAGCTCAACCACCGCAGGGTCTCTCTATGGCTACACCTTC.

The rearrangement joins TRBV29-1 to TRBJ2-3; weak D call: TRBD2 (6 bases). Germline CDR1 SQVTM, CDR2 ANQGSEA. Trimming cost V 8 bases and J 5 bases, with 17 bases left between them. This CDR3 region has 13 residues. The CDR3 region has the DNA TGCAGCTCAGCCGGTCGGGGAGGAGATACGCAGTATTTT. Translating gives CSSAGRGGDTQYF.

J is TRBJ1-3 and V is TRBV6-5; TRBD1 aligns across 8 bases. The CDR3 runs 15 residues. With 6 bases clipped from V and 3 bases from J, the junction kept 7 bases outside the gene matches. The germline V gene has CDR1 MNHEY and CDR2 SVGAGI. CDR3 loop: CASRSDRGSGNTIYF. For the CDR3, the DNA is TGTGCCAGCAGATCCGACAGGGGAAGTGGAAACACCATATATTTT.

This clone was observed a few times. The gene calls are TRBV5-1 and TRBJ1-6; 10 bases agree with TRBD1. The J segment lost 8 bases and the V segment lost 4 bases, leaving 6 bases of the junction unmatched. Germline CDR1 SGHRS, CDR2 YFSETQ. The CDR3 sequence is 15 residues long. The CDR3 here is CASSPGTGVYSPLHF. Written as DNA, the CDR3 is TGCGCCAGCAGCCCGGGGACAGGGGTGTATTCACCCCTCCACTTT. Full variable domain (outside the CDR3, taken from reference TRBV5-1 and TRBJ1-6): KAGVTQTPRYLIKTRGQQVTLSCSPISGHRSVSWYQQTPGQGLQFLFEYFSETQRNKGNFPGRFSGRQFSNSRSEMNVSTLELGDSALYLCASSPGTGVYSPLHFGNGTRLTVT.

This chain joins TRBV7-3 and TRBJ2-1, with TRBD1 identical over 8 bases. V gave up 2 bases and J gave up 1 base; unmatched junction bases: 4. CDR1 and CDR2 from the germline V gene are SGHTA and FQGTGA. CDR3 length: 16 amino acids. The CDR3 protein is CASSLSGGESYNEQFF. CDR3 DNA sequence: TGTGCCAGCAGCTTATCAGGGGGCGAATCCTACAATGAGCAGTTCTTC.

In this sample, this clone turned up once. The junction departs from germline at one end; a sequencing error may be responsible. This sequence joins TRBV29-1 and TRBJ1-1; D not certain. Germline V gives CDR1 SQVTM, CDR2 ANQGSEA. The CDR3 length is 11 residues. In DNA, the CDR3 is TGCAGCGTTGAATGGCACACAGAAGCTTTCTTT. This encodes CSVEWHTEAFF. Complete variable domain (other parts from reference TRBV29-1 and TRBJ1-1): SAVISQKPSRDICQRGTSLTIQCQVDSQVTMMFWYRQQPGQSLTLIATANQGSEATYESGFVIDKFPISRPNLTFSTLTVSNMSPEDSSIYLCSVEWHTEAFFGQGTRLTVV.